The 24 T cell receptor beta chains listed next were all sequenced from one sample in a study of identical twins. TCRdb re-called the 5' RACE reads with MiXCR, one entry per CDR3 protein. The table records 450,000 to 650,000 distinct CDR3 sequences, 7.5% to 10% of them present only once. The sample was also reused in another study, on yellow fever vaccine responses in identical twins.

What was sequenced was PBMCs. Receptors were obtained from a woman aged 18-29 years in good health.

This clonotype was detected ten times or more. The chain employs TRBV6-1 and TRBJ2-2, with TRBD1 identical over 7 bases. The CDR3 covers 16 residues. Germline V gene data show CDR1 as MNHNS and CDR2 as SASEGT. After removal of 6 bases from V and 3 bases from J, the junction contained 10 bases not matched to a gene. CDR3 protein: CASSRDRAFYTGELFF. Here the CDR3 DNA reads TGTGCCAGCAGCCGGGACAGAGCCTTCTACACCGGGGAGCTGTTTTTT.

There are a few counts of this clonotype. The V call is TRBV6-5, the J call TRBJ2-7; unclear D gene. Trimming removed 0 bases from V and 6 bases from J, with 6 bases in between. The CDR3 sequence is 12 residues long. Germline CDR1 and CDR2: MNHEY and SVGAGI. The CDR3 loop reads CASSYSGVEQYF. The CDR3 DNA reads TGTGCCAGCAGTTACTCGGGCGTCGAGCAGTACTTC.

This chain links TRBV11-1 with TRBJ2-7, with 9 bases fitting TRBD2. CDR1 is SGHAT and CDR2 is FQDESV in the germline V gene (reference sequence). The CDR3 spans 15 residues. With V trimmed by 0 bases and J by 3 bases, 3 bases remained unmatched. CDR3 loop: CASSLASGSNYEQYF. The CDR3 bases are TGTGCCAGCAGCTTAGCTAGCGGGAGTAACTACGAGCAGTACTTC.

A word on this clonotype: Sequence at one end of the junction differs from germline and may be a read error. The chain joins TRBV12-3 or TRBV12-4 to TRBJ2-1, with 12 nucleotides matching TRBD2. There are 18 residues in the CDR3. CDR3 sequence reads: CASSLAGGPRGSYNEQFF. The CDR3 DNA is TGTGCCAGCAGTCTAGCGGGGGGGCCCCGGGGCTCCTACAATGAGCAGTTCTTC.

This clonotype was recorded a few times. V gene TRBV5-5 combines with J gene TRBJ2-3; 8 bases are shared with TRBD2. CDR1 and CDR2 from the germline V gene are SGHKS and YYEKEE (reference sequence). With V trimmed by 4 bases and J by 2 bases, 6 bases remained unmatched. The CDR3 length is 15 residues. The chain's CDR3 is CASSPRSGDTDTQYF. For the CDR3, the DNA is TGTGCCAGCAGCCCCCGTAGCGGGGACACAGATACGCAGTATTTT.

This clonotype was observed at least ten times. The gene calls are TRBV4-1 and TRBJ2-5, with unresolved D. The ends were cut back, 3 bases at V and 2 bases at J, with 19 bases in the middle. Germline loops: CDR1 MGHRA, CDR2 YSYEKL. The CDR3 contains 17 residues. CDR3 loop: CASSQLRVVSPQETQYF. CDR3 DNA sequence: TGCGCCAGCAGCCAGTTACGAGTTGTTAGCCCTCAAGAGACCCAGTACTTC.

This clonotype was counted many times. This chain links TRBV12-3 or TRBV12-4 with TRBJ1-6, with D perhaps TRBD1 (5 bases). This CDR3 contains 14 residues. The germline V and J ends were trimmed by 6 bases and 6 bases, with 12 bases remaining between them. CDR3 region: CASSETVFNSPLHF. CDR3 nucleotide sequence: TGTGCCAGCAGCGAGACAGTATTTAATTCACCCCTCCACTTT.

CDR3 loop: CSAAGATDTQYF. The CDR3 bases are TGCAGCGCCGCCGGGGCCACAGATACGCAGTATTTT. The chain joins TRBV29-1 to TRBJ2-3; D may correspond to TRBD1 or TRBD2 (5 bases each). Per the germline V gene, CDR1 is SQVTM and CDR2 is ANQGSEA. Trimming cost V 7 bases and J 2 bases, with 10 bases left between them. This CDR3 spans 12 amino acids.

This clonotype was detected many times. The gene calls are TRBV3-1 and TRBJ1-6; 7 nucleotides align to TRBD1. The junction had 6 bases not matched to a gene; V was cut back by 11 bases and J by 5 bases. The CDR3 is made up of 13 amino acids. Germline lookup yields CDR1 LGHDT and CDR2 YNNKEL (reference sequence). CDR3 in DNA: TGTGCCGGCCCCGGGACAGATAATTCACCCCTCCACTTT. Its translation: CAGPGTDNSPLHF.

This clonotype was picked up a small number of times. The rearrangement uses TRBV2 and TRBJ2-7, with D possibly being TRBD1 (6 bases). Germline V gene data show CDR1 as SNHLY and CDR2 as FYNNEI. Trimming shortened V by 2 bases and J by 2 bases, and 10 bases separated the two germline ends. The CDR3 runs to 14 residues. The CDR3, as DNA: TGTGCCAGCAGTGAAACAGGGTCGCCCTACGAGCAGTACTTC. It specifies CASSETGSPYEQYF.

This clonotype has a handful of counts. The rearrangement uses TRBV12-3 or TRBV12-4 and TRBJ2-1; TRBD2 aligns across 8 bases. V lost 6 bases and J lost 5; bases outside the gene matches: 9. CDR3 length equals 15 residues. The CDR3 DNA reads as TGTGCCAGCAGACCGGGACTAGAGGTTCACAATGAGCAGTTCTTC. It translates to CASRPGLEVHNEQFF.

Only a few counts were recorded for this clonotype. The chain joins TRBV5-1 to TRBJ2-7; weak D call: TRBD1 (7 bases). V gave up 4 bases and J gave up 1 base, with 15 bases separating them. This CDR3 has 15 residues. The germline CDR1 and CDR2 sequences are SGHRS and YFSETQ. The CDR3: CASSGRGTASYEQYF. For the CDR3, the DNA is TGCGCCAGCAGCGGACGGGGGACAGCATCCTACGAGCAGTACTTC.

This clonotype was counted between two and nine times. This chain connects TRBV5-1 to TRBJ2-7; possibly TRBD1 or TRBD2 for D (5 bases each). Germline CDR1 is SGHRS and CDR2 is YFSETQ. CDR3 length: 14 residues. V was shortened by 5 bases and J by 5 bases, with 17 bases between the two germline ends. For the CDR3, the DNA is TGCGCCAGCAGGGACCCGGGACGATCGAACGAGCAGTACTTC. Protein sequence: CASRDPGRSNEQYF.

This clonotype was counted only a few times. CDR3 sequence (DNA): TGTGCCAGCAGCAAACAGGTACAAGCCTACAATGAGCAGTTCTTC. It codes for CASSKQVQAYNEQFF. This sequence joins TRBV12-3 or TRBV12-4 and TRBJ2-1; maybe TRBD1 (5 bases). V dropped 6 bases and J dropped 2 bases, with 14 bases sitting between them. The CDR3 is 15 residues long.

This clonotype has only a few counts. The V gene is TRBV9, the J gene TRBJ2-5; D is perhaps TRBD2 (7 bases). The CDR3 length is 16 residues. Germline V lookup: CDR1 SGDLS, CDR2 YYNGEE. V was clipped by 0 bases and J by 0 bases, with 12 bases between them. DNA of the CDR3: TGTGCCAGCAGCGTAGGCGGGGGCAAGAACCAAGAGACCCAGTACTTC. Amino acids: CASSVGGGKNQETQYF.

This clonotype has only a few counts. The chain couples TRBV6-1 to TRBJ2-1; possible D gene TRBD2, 5 bases. CDR3 length: 14 residues. The germline V gene has CDR1 MNHNS and CDR2 SASEGT. V gave up 5 bases and J gave up 5 bases, with 13 bases separating them. The CDR3 DNA reads TGTGCCAGCAGTCTTAATGGACTTCACAATGAGCAGTTCTTC. It yields the protein CASSLNGLHNEQFF.

V is TRBV20-1 and J is TRBJ1-4, with TRBD1 as a possible D gene (5 bases). The CDR3 runs 14 residues. Germline V gives CDR1 DFQATT, CDR2 SNEGSKA (reference sequence). Trimming shortened V by 8 bases and J by 3 bases, and 16 bases separated the two germline ends. The CDR3 spells CSHLSLTANEKLFF. DNA for the CDR3: TGCAGTCATCTAAGCCTGACAGCTAATGAAAAACTGTTTTTT.

The rearrangement uses TRBV11-3 and TRBJ2-3; 12 bases line up with TRBD2. The CDR3 sequence is 15 residues long. Germline CDR1 reads SGHNT; CDR2 reads YENEEA. Trimming took 5 bases from V and 7 from J; bases not matched to a gene: 7. The CDR3 DNA reads TGTGCCAGCAGCCCAGGACTAGCGGGGTCTTATACGCAGTATTTT. This codes for CASSPGLAGSYTQYF.

This clonotype showed up many times. The V gene is TRBV29-1, the J gene TRBJ1-1; D might be TRBD1 (5 bases). V shed 1 base and J shed 5 bases, with 11 bases lying between them. Germline V gene sequence: CDR1 SQVTM, CDR2 ANQGSEA. The CDR3 contains 13 residues. CDR3 DNA: TGCAGCGTTGAAGTGGGGGATTTGACTGAAGCTTTCTTT. Its protein is CSVEVGDLTEAFF.

The table lists this clonotype with many counts. The chain combines TRBV6-2 or TRBV6-3 with TRBJ1-5; 11 bases fit TRBD1. Germline CDR1 and CDR2: MNHEY and SVGEGT. The V and J ends lost 6 bases and 6 bases, in that order; junction bases with no gene match: 13. The CDR3 loop spans 17 amino acids. CDR3 amino acids: CASSPFTRTGGSQPQHF. As DNA, the CDR3 is TGTGCCAGCAGCCCTTTCACCAGGACAGGGGGCAGTCAGCCCCAGCATTTT.

This clonotype was counted at least ten times. The chain is built from TRBV6-4 and TRBJ1-1; D possibly corresponds to TRBD1 (6 bases). V shed 2 bases and J shed 4 bases, with 14 bases lying between them. This CDR3 region has 15 residues. Per the germline V gene, CDR1 is MRHNA and CDR2 is SNTAGT. The CDR3 DNA reads as TGTGCCAGCAGTGACGGAACAGGGTCGGGCACTGAAGCTTTCTTT. It yields the protein CASSDGTGSGTEAFF.

The V and J genes are TRBV20-1 and TRBJ2-2; D tentatively reads TRBD1 or TRBD2 (5 bases each). The germline V gene has CDR1 DFQATT and CDR2 SNEGSKA (reference sequence). The V and J ends lost 8 bases and 7 bases respectively, with 17 bases between them. This CDR3 has 13 residues. CDR3 sequence reads: CSTTRDARGELFF. In nucleotides, the CDR3 is TGCAGTACCACCCGGGACGCCCGCGGGGAGCTGTTTTTT.

This sequence joins TRBV18 and TRBJ2-5; 9 nucleotides line up with TRBD1. J lost 2 bases, V lost 4 bases, and 5 bases had no gene match. Germline V gives CDR1 KGHSH, CDR2 LQKENI. The CDR3 is 15 residues long. This chain's CDR3 is CASSLTGTGQETQYF. The CDR3, as DNA: TGTGCCAGCTCACTAACCGGGACAGGGCAAGAGACCCAGTACTTC. The full variable domain, rest sourced from reference TRBV18 and TRBJ2-5, is NAGVMQNPRHLVRRRGQEARLRCSPMKGHSHVYWYRQLPEEGLKFMVYLQKENIIDESGMPKERFSAEFPKEGPSILRIQQVVRGDSAAYFCASSLTGTGQETQYFGPGTRLLVL.

This clonotype has just a few counts. This sequence joins TRBV20-1 and TRBJ1-3, with D perhaps matching TRBD1 (5 bases). CDR1 is DFQATT, CDR2 SNEGSKA, per germline (reference sequence). The CDR3 length is 16 residues. Deletions cut 0 bases from V and 4 bases from J, with 16 bases between. The CDR3 nucleotides read TGCAGTGCTAGAGATAAGGCAGGGCTAGTCGGAAACACCATATATTTT. It encodes CSARDKAGLVGNTIYF.